This is a list of T cell receptor beta chains from one sample in a study of blood T cell repertoires in COVID-19. Profiling relied on immunoSEQ multiplex PCR, and the TCRdb table lists in-frame clones only, not all of them. The sample carries 100,000 to 110,000 clones, about 80% recorded once. The sequenced sample consisted of peripheral blood. These receptors all stem from a woman in her 70s with acute or convalescent COVID-19. Each CDR3 is given with its conserved first and last residue. D genes are given only for firm matches. Clone size appears in some rows only: once, few, many, or a class for an expanded clone.

clone size	V gene	D gene	J gene	CDR3 DNA	CDR3 protein
few	TRBV7-3	TRBD1	TRBJ2-3	TGTGCCAGCAGCTCCGGGACAGGGGGAGGCACAGATACGCAGTATTTT	CASSSGTGGGTDTQYF
-	TRBV10-3	-	TRBJ2-7	TGTGCCAACCAGGACGGGAGCTCCTACGAGCAGTACTTC	CANQDGSSYEQYF
-	TRBV2	TRBD1	TRBJ1-5	TGTGCCAGCAGTGTAGGAGGGGGCGCCGGTCAGCCCCAGCATTTT	CASSVGGGAGQPQHF
-	TRBV6-2/TRBV6-3	-	TRBJ1-2	TGTGCCAGCAGTTACTCCGGGCAGGGGTTAAACTATGGCTACACCTTC	CASSYSGQGLNYGYTF
few	TRBV6-2/TRBV6-3	TRBD2	TRBJ2-2	TGTGCCAGCAGTAGGCCTAGCGGGCCCGGGGAGCTGTTTTTT	CASSRPSGPGELFF
-	TRBV10-3	-	TRBJ2-7	TGTGCCATCAGTCCCAGGGACGAGCAGTACTTC	CAISPRDEQYF
-	TRBV19	TRBD1	TRBJ2-4	TGTGCCAGTAGTATAGATCGCGCAGGGGGCAAAAACATTCAGTACTTC	CASSIDRAGGKNIQYF
-	TRBV11-3	-	TRBJ2-1	TGTGCCAGCAGCTTCCACGGGGGATACAATGAGCAGTTCTTC	CASSFHGGYNEQFF
-	TRBV6-5	TRBD2	TRBJ2-3	TGTGCCAGCAGTCGGTCTAGCGGGGGGGCAGATACGCAGTATTTT	CASSRSSGGADTQYF
-	TRBV5-1	-	TRBJ1-1	TGCGCCAGCCGCCTGAGCCCAGGCTGGGCCGGGAACACTGAAGCTTTCTTT	CASRLSPGWAGNTEAFF
-	TRBV3-1/TRBV3-2	-	TRBJ1-1	TGTGCCAGCAGCCAAGCAGGGTTCAACACTGAAGCTTTCTTT	CASSQAGFNTEAFF
-	TRBV7-9	TRBD2	TRBJ2-5	TGTGCCAGCAGCTTATTGGTGCTAGCGGGGCAAGAGACCCAGTACTTC	CASSLLVLAGQETQYF
-	TRBV7-8	TRBD1	TRBJ2-5	TGTGCCAGCAGCTCCCCACAGGGGATCACAGAGACCCAGTACTTC	CASSSPQGITETQYF
-	TRBV4-1	TRBD2	TRBJ2-1	TGCGCCAGCAGGTTGACTAGCGGGGATGAGCAGTTCTTC	CASRLTSGDEQFF
few	TRBV5-4	TRBD2	TRBJ2-5	TGTGCCAGCAGCCCGAGACTAGCGGGGGCCCTCCAAGAGACCCAGTACTTC	CASSPRLAGALQETQYF
-	TRBV28	-	TRBJ1-3	TGTGCCAGCAGTTTAGCTTCTGGGCCCATATATTTT	CASSLASGPIYF
-	TRBV30	TRBD1	TRBJ1-5	TGTGCCTGGACGGGACAGGGGGCGGGACAGCCCCAGCATTTT	CAWTGQGAGQPQHF
-	TRBV6-5	TRBD1	TRBJ1-3	TGTGCCAGCAAGGCACAGGGGAGCTCTGGAAACACCATATATTTT	CASKAQGSSGNTIYF
-	TRBV6-5	-	TRBJ1-3	TGTGCCAGCAGTTGGAGGGGCTTTGGGGACACCATATATTTT	CASSWRGFGDTIYF
-	TRBV5-1	TRBD1	TRBJ1-1	TGCGCCAGCAGCTTGGCCAGGGGGGTGAACACTGAAGCTTTCTTT	CASSLARGVNTEAFF
-	TRBV15	TRBD1	TRBJ2-3	TGTGCCACCAGCAGAGTGACAGGGGGCGCAGATACGCAGTATTTT	CATSRVTGGADTQYF
-	TRBV18	-	TRBJ1-1	TGTGCCAGCTCACCTCCGGGGGGCCAAAACACTGAAGCTTTCTTT	CASSPPGGQNTEAFF
-	TRBV4-1	TRBD1	TRBJ1-2	TGCGCCAGCAGCCGAGCCGGGACAGGGGGCGACTATGGCTACACCTTC	CASSRAGTGGDYGYTF
-	TRBV7-2	-	TRBJ1-2	TGTGCCAGCAGCATGGACATCTATGGCTACACCTTC	CASSMDIYGYTF
-	TRBV30	TRBD1	TRBJ1-1	TGTGCCTGTTCCCGGGACAGGGGTAAAGGGAGCACTGAAGCTTTCTTT	CACSRDRGKGSTEAFF
-	TRBV2	TRBD2	TRBJ2-1	TGTGCCAGCAGTGAGGGACTAGCGGGGGGGAATGAGCAGTTCTTC	CASSEGLAGGNEQFF
-	TRBV10-3	-	TRBJ2-3	TGTGCCATCAGTGAGTTACAGGGTAGCACAGATACGCAGTATTTT	CAISELQGSTDTQYF
-	TRBV2	-	TRBJ2-7	TGTGCCAGCAGTCCATCGGAGATCCACGAGCAGTACTTC	CASSPSEIHEQYF
-	TRBV19	-	TRBJ1-4	TGTGCCAGTAGTATCGGGGGAGCTGGTAATGAAAAACTGTTTTTT	CASSIGGAGNEKLFF
few	TRBV11-2	-	TRBJ1-6	TGTGCCAGCAGCTTTATCCACAGCTCCTATAATTCACCCCTCCACTTT	CASSFIHSSYNSPLHF
-	TRBV6-2/TRBV6-3	-	TRBJ2-1	TGTGCCAGCAGTTACTCGACTATCACAGGGTCGTTCTTC	CASSYSTITGSFF
-	TRBV30	TRBD2	TRBJ2-1	TGTGCCTGGAGTAAAGGACTAGCGGGCGATGAGCAGTTCTTC	CAWSKGLAGDEQFF
-	TRBV28	-	TRBJ2-1	TGTGCCAGCAGTAACCCCCCCTTCGCCATTAGCTCCTACAATGAGCAGTTCTTC	CASSNPPFAISSYNEQFF
-	TRBV7-2	TRBD2	TRBJ2-3	TGTGCCAGCAGCCTAGACTCTAGCGGGAGGACGAGGGCGCAGTATTTT	CASSLDSSGRTRAQYF
once	TRBV7-2	TRBD1	TRBJ1-1	TGTGCCAGCAGCTTAGAGCACAGGGGGCGCGGCACTGAAGCTTTCTTT	CASSLEHRGRGTEAFF
-	TRBV7-3	-	TRBJ2-1	TGTGCCAGCAGCTCCACGGGCAGCGGAGAGCAGTTCTTC	CASSSTGSGEQFF
-	TRBV29-1	TRBD1	TRBJ2-3	TGCAGCGTCGCACGAACGGACAGGGCGGGGGATACGCAGTATTTT	CSVARTDRAGDTQYF
-	TRBV2	-	TRBJ1-3	TGTGCCAGCAGTTGGATACAGGGCTCTGGAAACACCATATATTTT	CASSWIQGSGNTIYF
-	TRBV19	TRBD1	TRBJ1-2	TGTGCCAGTATGGACAGGGCCTTTCGCTATGGCTACACCTTC	CASMDRAFRYGYTF
-	TRBV10-3	TRBD2	TRBJ2-3	TGTGCCATCGAAACGGGGGGGCCGGGTCAAGATACGCAGTATTTT	CAIETGGPGQDTQYF
-	TRBV5-1	TRBD1	TRBJ1-6	TGCGCCAGCCGGACGGAAGCCGGGACAGGGGACTTGTTTTCCAGCTCCTATAATTCACCCCTCCACTTT	CASRTEAGTGDLFSSSYNSPLHF
-	TRBV11-2	-	TRBJ2-1	TGTGCCAGCAGCTTAAACCTCTTCGGTGAGCAGTTCTTC	CASSLNLFGEQFF
-	TRBV30	-	TRBJ1-3	TGTGCCTGCTCTTTCCCCAGATCTTCTGGAAACACCATATATTTT	CACSFPRSSGNTIYF
-	TRBV25-1	-	TRBJ1-1	TGTGCCAGCAGTGAACACAGGGCGAACACTGAAGCTTTCTTT	CASSEHRANTEAFF
-	TRBV5-1	TRBD1	TRBJ2-5	TGCGCCAGCAGCTTGGAACCAGGGGGATCGTACCAAGAGACCCAGTACTTC	CASSLEPGGSYQETQYF
-	TRBV27	TRBD1	TRBJ1-6	TGTGCCAGCAGCCCCGGGACAGGGGGTCTTCCCCTCCACTTT	CASSPGTGGLPLHF
few	TRBV2	TRBD1	TRBJ1-1	TGTGCCAGCAATAAGGGACAGCTGAACACTGAAGCTTTCTTT	CASNKGQLNTEAFF
once	TRBV18	TRBD1	TRBJ1-4	TGTGCCAGCTCACCCCGAGGACAGGGTGGCACTAATGAAAAACTGTTTTTT	CASSPRGQGGTNEKLFF
-	TRBV18	TRBD1	TRBJ1-6	TGTGCCACCACCGGGACAGCTAATTCACCCCTCCACTTT	CATTGTANSPLHF
-	TRBV25-1	TRBD1	TRBJ1-3	TGTGCCAGCAGTGACCTTGGGACAGTAGGAAACACCATATATTTT	CASSDLGTVGNTIYF